This is a list of T cell receptor beta chains from one sample in a study of CD8+ T cells in alopecia areata. Using immunoSEQ multiplex PCR, the repertoire was profiled, and TCRdb retains in-frame clones only, with some absent. Seen here are about 220,000 clones, around 57% observed once, and the top ten hold 1.5% to 2%. Sample: CD4+ T cells sorted from blood, taken at week 4, from a patient treated with tofacitinib. These receptors all come from a human donor with alopecia areata. Each CDR3 is given with its conserved first and last residue. The order of the fields is J gene, V gene, clone size, CDR3 protein. The size of a clone is reported for some rows only, either as once, few or many, or as a class for expanded clones.

TRBJ2-7,TRBV6-5,few,CASSYGRGSPYEQYF
TRBJ2-1,TRBV4-3,once,CASSQESSAWDEQFF
TRBJ1-4,TRBV18,-,CASSPPEGGTTNEKLFF
TRBJ1-2,TRBV29-1,-,CSVTQGTNYGYTF
TRBJ2-5,TRBV5-1,-,CASSILAGPQETQYF
TRBJ1-2,TRBV5-1,-,CASSFATGENLYTF
TRBJ1-4,TRBV29-1,-,CSAVGQGGSEKLFF
TRBJ1-1,TRBV13,few,CASNRVGTEAFF
TRBJ2-5,TRBV2,-,CASKEVARGGQTQYF
TRBJ1-5,TRBV29-1,-,CSVGEGGNQPQHF
TRBJ2-1,TRBV4-3,-,CASSQEGEQFF
TRBJ1-2,TRBV29-1,few,CSAQGVSNYGYTF
TRBJ1-2,TRBV6-1,few,CASSEAPSGRNTNYGYTF
TRBJ1-2,TRBV14,-,CASSQGAGPYYGYTF
TRBJ1-1,TRBV6-5,-,CASSPTLQGKAFF
TRBJ1-1,TRBV30,-,CAWSVGRGTFMNTEAFF
TRBJ2-3,TRBV19,few,CASSKPPGQGAGTDTQYF
TRBJ1-5,TRBV29-1,-,CSVGGQNQPQHF
TRBJ1-5,TRBV29-1,few,CSVGLNSNQPQHF
TRBJ2-5,TRBV5-1,few,CASSPRNFQGLADKETQYF
TRBJ2-2,TRBV29-1,few,CSVAVTGELFF
TRBJ2-3,TRBV29-1,-,CSVDLDRSGDTQYF
TRBJ1-1,TRBV29-1,few,CSSGQGPKNTEAFF
-,TRBV28,-,CASSLDGTSYEQYF
TRBJ2-7,TRBV6-1,-,CASSVGPGQFPYEQYF
TRBJ1-1,TRBV29-1,-,CSVLRGEVMNTEAFF
TRBJ1-1,TRBV7-9,once,CASSSNSGTLNTEAFF
TRBJ2-6,TRBV30,once,CASKGGDGANVLTF
TRBJ2-5,TRBV11-3,-,CASSSPTGVGQETQYF
TRBJ1-2,TRBV5-5,-,CASSSDSAYGYTF
TRBJ2-7,TRBV18,-,CASSLRGQSSYEQYF
TRBJ1-1,TRBV7-2,few,CASSQEGQVNTEAFF
TRBJ1-6,TRBV9,few,CASSVDPGNSPLHF
TRBJ2-7,TRBV9,few,CASSATSGFYEQYF
TRBJ1-5,TRBV9,many,CASSSSGGDNQPQHF
TRBJ1-1,TRBV9,few,CASSPAGREEAFF
TRBJ2-3,TRBV5-1,-,CASSLAAPTDTQYF
TRBJ1-1,TRBV30,-,CAWRPTGRNTEAFF
TRBJ2-4,TRBV7-2,-,CASSQRSGQGNIQYF
TRBJ1-1,TRBV29-1,-,CSVAGPTEAFF
TRBJ1-1,TRBV10-3,few,CAIKPMGTGNTEAFF
TRBJ2-3,TRBV4-3,few,CASSQGITDTQYF
TRBJ1-1,TRBV5-1,-,CASSLTGGLAEAFF
TRBJ1-2,TRBV30,-,CAWTGGSGYTF
TRBJ1-2,TRBV25-1,-,CASSGRLGYTF
TRBJ2-5,TRBV7-2,few,CASSLGSGGLTQYF
TRBJ1-1,TRBV29-1,-,CSAQGYMNTEAFF
TRBJ1-2,TRBV4-3,-,CASSQERAVNYGYTF
TRBJ2-6,TRBV5-1,-,CASSLEPLSGANVLTF
TRBJ2-4,TRBV29-1,-,CSVAGRTKNIQYF
TRBJ2-2,TRBV29-1,few,CSAGHPNTGELFF
TRBJ2-3,TRBV7-9,few,CASSFLTGTPTDTQYF
TRBJ2-1,TRBV2,-,CASIGRSSYNEQFF